These 19 T cell receptor beta chains were sequenced from one sample in a study of fetal regulatory T cell absence and autoimmunity. Clones were read by immunoSEQ multiplex PCR, and TCRdb kept only the in-frame ones, dropping some. The repertoire holds approximately 94,000 clones, with 72% as singletons. Sequenced input: pancreas tissue. The receptors derive from a male donor with IPEX syndrome.

J is TRBJ2-3 and V is TRBV19; 11 bases match TRBD2. The J segment lost 5 bases and the V segment lost 3 bases, leaving 4 bases of the junction unmatched. Germline V gene lookup returns CDR1 LNHDA and CDR2 SQIVND (reference sequence). The CDR3 is made up of 15 amino acids. The CDR3 DNA is TGTGCCAGTAGTATCCGACTAGCGGGGCAAGATACGCAGTATTTT. It is translated as CASSIRLAGQDTQYF.

This chain links TRBV6-1 with TRBJ2-3; 9 bases fit TRBD2. Trimming at V came to 2 bases and at J to 6 bases, leaving 3 bases not matched to a gene. This CDR3 spans 14 amino acids. From germline, CDR1 is MNHNS and CDR2 SASEGT. The CDR3 sequence is CASSETSGWDTQYF. The CDR3 DNA sequence: TGTGCCAGCAGTGAAACTAGCGGGTGGGATACGCAGTATTTT.

The chain is built from TRBV30 and TRBJ2-7, with TRBD1 matching 8 bases. This CDR3 contains 13 residues. From germline, CDR1 is GTSNPN and CDR2 SVGIG (reference sequence). V shed 4 bases and J 0 bases; nucleotides not matched to a gene: 2. CDR3 protein: CAWTGGNSYEQYF. DNA for the CDR3: TGTGCCTGGACAGGGGGCAACTCCTACGAGCAGTACTTC.

The DNA of the CDR3 is TGTGCCAGCAGCCGGGACACTACCTACGAGCAGTACTTC. Translation gives CASSRDTTYEQYF. This chain uses TRBV7-6 with TRBJ2-7, with D perhaps matching TRBD1 (6 bases). The V end lost 5 bases, the J end lost 2 bases, and 10 bases lay between the germline ends. The CDR3 has 13 amino acids. Germline V gene data show CDR1 as SGHVS and CDR2 as FNYEAQ.

The CDR3 sequence is CARSPTLEAHQPQHF. CDR3 coding DNA: TGTGCCAGAAGCCCGACCCTAGAAGCTCATCAGCCCCAGCATTTT. V is TRBV7-5 and J is TRBJ1-5. TRBV7-5 represents a pseudogene. The CDR3 loop spans 15 amino acids.

There are a few counts of this clone. The chain joins TRBV5-8 to TRBJ1-5, with no clear D. The germline V gene has CDR1 SGHTS and CDR2 YDEGEE. Trimming removed 2 bases at V and 5 bases at J, with 2 bases between. The CDR3 is made up of 11 amino acids. CDR3 sequence: CASSFHQPQHF. DNA of the CDR3: TGTGCCAGCAGCTTCCATCAGCCCCAGCATTTT.

V gene TRBV4-3 combines with J gene TRBJ2-3; 12 nucleotides align to TRBD1. The CDR3 length is 19 residues. V lost 4 bases, J lost 0 bases, and 11 bases stayed unmatched. Germline CDR1 and CDR2: LGHNA and YSLEER. In DNA form, the CDR3 reads TGCGCCAGCAGCCTTTCCGGGACAGGGGGCGCCCCCAGCACAGATACGCAGTATTTT. It is translated as CASSLSGTGGAPSTDTQYF.

This clone was counted a few times. This chain uses TRBV19 with TRBJ2-5, with 14 bases matching TRBD2. The ends lost 5 bases at V and 8 bases at J; junction bases unmatched: 10. This CDR3 has 16 amino acids. Germline V gene sequence: CDR1 LNHDA, CDR2 SQIVND (reference sequence). This CDR3 is CASSQSGTSGRSTQYF. CDR3 in DNA: TGTGCCAGTAGTCAATCCGGGACTAGCGGGAGATCAACCCAGTACTTC.

The chain recombines TRBV4-1 with TRBJ2-7; D not resolved. Germline V gives CDR1 MGHRA, CDR2 YSYEKL. The CDR3 has 16 residues. The germline V and J ends were trimmed by 3 bases and 3 bases, with 18 bases remaining between them. CDR3 bases: TGCGCCAGCAGCCAGGGTGACATCGTTCCCAGCTACGAGCAGTACTTC. Translated: CASSQGDIVPSYEQYF.

This sequence joins TRBV6-1 and TRBJ1-1; D call uncertain. The CDR3 extends over 13 amino acids. The ends were cut back, 8 bases at V and 9 bases at J, with 19 bases in the middle. Looked up from germline, CDR1 is MNHNS and CDR2 is SASEGT. CDR3 sequence (DNA): TGTGCCAGCGGGTCAGCCTGGGATTTCCAAGCTTTCTTT. It codes for CASGSAWDFQAFF.

This clone turned up a few times. V usage is TRBV5-1 and J usage is TRBJ2-1; the match to TRBD2 covers 12 bases. The CDR3 is made up of 15 amino acids. Germline V CDR1 and CDR2: SGHRS, YFSETQ. V lost 4 bases, J lost 1 base, and 0 bases stayed unmatched. Here the CDR3 reads CASSGTSGSYNEQFF. The DNA for the CDR3 is TGCGCCAGCAGCGGGACTAGCGGGTCCTACAATGAGCAGTTCTTC.

The chain carries TRBV2 and TRBJ2-7; D unclear. Trimming removed 7 bases at V and 3 bases at J, with 13 bases between. This CDR3 has 13 amino acids. Per germline, CDR1 SNHLY and CDR2 FYNNEI. DNA of the CDR3: TGTGCCAGCATGTGGGTCGTTAACTACGAGCAGTACTTC. Translation: CASMWVVNYEQYF. Looking up the rest from reference TRBV2 and TRBJ2-7 gives the full variable domain: EPEVTQTPSHQVTQMGQEVILRCVPISNHLYFYWYRQILGQKVEFLVSFYNNEISEKSEIFDDQFSVERPDGSNFTLKIRSTKLEDSAMYFCASMWVVNYEQYFGPGTRLTVT.

V gene TRBV7-9 combines with J gene TRBJ2-7, with D perhaps matching TRBD1 or TRBD2 (5 bases each). The V and J ends lost 6 bases and 9 bases respectively, with 15 bases between them. This CDR3 region has 12 residues. The germline V gene has CDR1 SEHNR and CDR2 FQNEAQ (reference sequence). The CDR3 bases are TGTGCCAGCAGTAGGGACCGCCGGGGGCAGTACTTC. Encoded protein: CASSRDRRGQYF.

This sequence joins TRBV5-1 and TRBJ2-3; D is undetermined. CDR3 length: 14 amino acids. Germline assignment: CDR1 SGHRS and CDR2 YFSETQ. V dropped 0 bases and J dropped 0 bases, with 5 bases sitting between them. CDR3 region: CASSLGVSTDTQYF. CDR3 nucleotide sequence: TGCGCCAGCAGCTTGGGGGTAAGCACAGATACGCAGTATTTT.

V gene TRBV7-2 combines with J gene TRBJ2-3, with TRBD2 matching over 11 bases. From germline, CDR1 is SGHTA and CDR2 FQGNSA. This CDR3 has 16 amino acids. Trimming at V came to 5 bases and at J to 3 bases, leaving 7 bases not matched to a gene. CDR3: CASSPRLAGLTDTQYF. Here the CDR3 DNA reads TGTGCCAGCAGCCCCCGACTAGCGGGGCTTACAGATACGCAGTATTTT.

The chain couples TRBV27 to TRBJ1-2; 8 nucleotides align to TRBD1. There are 15 residues in the CDR3. The J segment lost 6 bases and the V segment lost 1 base, leaving 7 bases of the junction unmatched. CDR1 and CDR2 from the germline V gene are MNHEY and SMNVEV (reference sequence). The CDR3 coding sequence is TGTGCCAGCAGTTTATTCCATGACAGGGGCCATGGCTACACCTTC. This codes for CASSLFHDRGHGYTF.

CDR3: CASVMGTVFSHSTDTQYF. The CDR3 region has the DNA TGTGCCAGCGTGATGGGAACAGTTTTTTCCCACAGCACAGATACGCAGTATTTT. This chain links TRBV2 with TRBJ2-3; no clear D gene. CDR3 length: 18 residues. The V and J ends lost 8 bases and 0 bases respectively, with 24 bases between them. CDR1 is SNHLY and CDR2 is FYNNEI in the germline V gene.

The CDR3 region is CASSQTPLMSTIYF. For the CDR3, the DNA is TGCGCCAGCAGCCAAACCCCCCTTATGAGCACCATATATTTT. The V call is TRBV4-1, the J call TRBJ1-3; D call uncertain. Germline CDR1 and CDR2: MGHRA and YSYEKL. This CDR3 region has 14 residues. V was trimmed by 2 bases and J by 9 bases, leaving 14 bases between them.

This clone has a handful of counts. The chain combines TRBV5-4 with TRBJ1-1; 11 bases are a match to TRBD1. From germline, CDR1 is SGHNT and CDR2 YYREEE (reference sequence). The V segment lost 7 bases and the J segment 2 bases; nucleotides outside the gene matches: 4. CDR3 length: 14 residues. The CDR3 region has the DNA TGTGCCAGCGGACAGGGGGCTGGAAACACTGAAGCTTTCTTT. Its protein is CASGQGAGNTEAFF.